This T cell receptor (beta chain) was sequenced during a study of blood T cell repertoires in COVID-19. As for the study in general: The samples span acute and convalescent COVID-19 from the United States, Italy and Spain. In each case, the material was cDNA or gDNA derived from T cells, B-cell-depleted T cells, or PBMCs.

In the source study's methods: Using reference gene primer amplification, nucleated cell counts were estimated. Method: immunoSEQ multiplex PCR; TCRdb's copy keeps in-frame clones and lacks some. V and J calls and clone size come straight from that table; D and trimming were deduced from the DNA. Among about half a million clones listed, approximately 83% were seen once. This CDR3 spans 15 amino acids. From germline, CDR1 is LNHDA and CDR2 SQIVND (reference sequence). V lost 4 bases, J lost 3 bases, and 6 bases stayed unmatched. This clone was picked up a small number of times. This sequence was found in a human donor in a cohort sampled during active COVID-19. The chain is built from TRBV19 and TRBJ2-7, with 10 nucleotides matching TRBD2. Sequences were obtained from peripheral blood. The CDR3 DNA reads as TGTGCCAGTAGTACCTCACTAGCGGGGTACTACGAGCAGTACTTC. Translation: CASSTSLAGYYEQYF.